The next 17 T cell receptor beta chains were all read from a single sample in a study of graft-versus-host responses after intestinal transplantation. Assay: immunoSEQ multiplex PCR; the TCRdb copy retains only in-frame clones and omits some. The sample has some 110,000 clones, 90% to 95% seen once. Which antigens these TCRs recognize remains unknown. The specimen comprised unstimulated CD8+ T cells sorted from spleen or lymph node cells, sampled before transplant. The source of these receptors is a human donor who was the organ donor for an intestinal transplant.

The chain joins TRBV28 to TRBJ2-7; weak D call: TRBD2 (7 bases). The V end was cut by 2 bases, the J end by 5 bases, with 19 bases between. CDR1 is MDHEN and CDR2 is SYDVKM in the germline V gene. The CDR3 is 16 amino acids. The CDR3 loop reads CASSLESGGLLHEQYF. The DNA for the CDR3 is TGTGCCAGCAGTTTAGAGTCGGGGGGCCTCCTCCACGAGCAGTACTTC. Using reference TRBV28 and TRBJ2-7 for the parts outside the CDR3, the full variable domain is DVKVTQSSRYLVKRTGEKVFLECVQDMDHENMFWYRQDPGLGLRLIYFSYDVKMKEKGDIPEGYSVSREKKERFSLILESASTNQTSMYLCASSLESGGLLHEQYFGPGTRLTVT.

This chain joins TRBV4-1 and TRBJ2-1; D remains ambiguous. V dropped 0 bases and J dropped 3 bases, with 21 bases sitting between them. CDR3 length equals 19 residues. CDR1 and CDR2 from the germline V gene are MGHRA and YSYEKL. The CDR3 loop is CASSQDATYSPILYNEQFF. CDR3 sequence (DNA): TGCGCCAGCAGCCAAGATGCGACGTATAGCCCCATCCTCTACAATGAGCAGTTCTTC.

The DNA for the CDR3 is TGTGCCAGCAGTCTAACAGGGGGGGGTCAGCCCCAGCATTTT. Its protein product is CASSLTGGGQPQHF. The V call is TRBV6-1, the J call TRBJ1-5; the match to TRBD1 covers 8 bases. V lost 5 bases to trimming and J lost 6 bases; unmatched junction nucleotides: 6. The CDR3 consists of 14 residues. CDR1 and CDR2 from the germline V gene are MNHNS and SASEGT.

The rearrangement joins TRBV7-9 to TRBJ1-1; D gene uncertain. V was clipped by 1 base and J by 10 bases, with 4 bases between them. Germline loops: CDR1 SEHNR, CDR2 FQNEAQ (reference sequence). The CDR3 has 10 residues. CDR3 bases: TGTGCCAGCAGCTTAGTCGTAGCTTTCTTT. It codes for CASSLVVAFF. The full variable domain, in which reference TRBV7-9 and TRBJ1-1 provide the parts outside the CDR3, is DTGVSQNPRHKITKRGQNVTFRCDPISEHNRLYWYRQTLGQGPEFLTYFQNEAQLEKSRLLSDRFSAERPKGSFSTLEIQRTEQGDSAMYLCASSLVVAFFGQGTRLTVV.

This rearrangement joins TRBV27 to TRBJ2-7, with TRBD2 identical over 9 bases. The CDR3 runs to 16 residues. Per the germline V gene, CDR1 is MNHEY and CDR2 is SMNVEV (reference sequence). With V trimmed by 6 bases and J by 0 bases, 9 bases remained unmatched. The CDR3 here is CASRTGTSRYSYEQYF. The CDR3 bases are TGTGCCAGCAGAACCGGGACTAGCCGATACTCCTACGAGCAGTACTTC.

J is TRBJ2-1 and V is TRBV2; 7 bases agree with TRBD2. Germline V CDR1 and CDR2: SNHLY, FYNNEI. V trimming: 1 base; J trimming: 12 bases; junction bases outside the gene matches: 12. This CDR3 region has 15 residues. CDR3 residues: CASSEDPKYGEGQFF. The CDR3 nucleotides are TGTGCCAGCAGTGAAGACCCAAAGTACGGGGAGGGGCAGTTCTTC.

CDR3 sequence: CAISRKQGIPTDTQYF. The CDR3, as DNA: TGTGCCATCAGTAGAAAGCAGGGGATCCCCACAGATACGCAGTATTTT. The chain links TRBV10-3 to TRBJ2-3, with D tentatively TRBD1 (6 bases). Germline V gene sequence: CDR1 ENHRY, CDR2 SYGVKD. Trimming left V 5 bases short and J 2 bases short, with 17 bases between. The CDR3 length is 16 residues.

The gene calls are TRBV10-2 and TRBJ2-5, with D perhaps TRBD2 (5 bases). Trimming stripped 7 bases from V and 3 bases from J, with 24 bases between. The germline gives CDR1 WSHSY, CDR2 SAAADI. The CDR3 is made up of 17 amino acids. The CDR3 spells CASTGIVGGVTEETQYF. The CDR3 DNA follows: TGCGCCAGCACAGGAATCGTCGGAGGCGTTACAGAAGAGACCCAGTACTTC.

V gene TRBV4-1 combines with J gene TRBJ2-7, with TRBD1 matching over 7 bases. J lost 1 base, V lost 4 bases, and 1 base had no gene match. The CDR3 totals 13 residues. CDR1 MGHRA and CDR2 YSYEKL come from the germline V gene. The CDR3 is CASSRGQSYEQYF. DNA of the CDR3: TGCGCCAGCAGCCGGGGACAGTCCTACGAGCAGTACTTC.

This chain joins TRBV10-1 and TRBJ2-1; TRBD1 agrees at 11 bases. The CDR3 length is 16 residues. Germline V gives CDR1 WNHNN, CDR2 SYGVQD (reference sequence). The V segment lost 6 bases and the J segment 0 bases; nucleotides outside the gene matches: 4. The CDR3 nucleotides are TGCGCCAGCAGCTCGGGGACAGGGGGCTCCTACAATGAGCAGTTCTTC. Protein: CASSSGTGGSYNEQFF.

The rearrangement joins TRBV23-1 to TRBJ2-3, with D possibly TRBD1 on 6 matching bases. TRBV23-1 belongs to the ORF category, with a function that is uncertain. The ends were cut back, 0 bases at V and 2 bases at J, with 12 bases in the middle. CDR3 length equals 16 residues. CDR3 in amino acids: CASSQSPGHLTDTQYF. The CDR3 nucleotides are TGCGCCAGCAGTCAATCGCCGGGACACCTCACAGATACGCAGTATTTT.

The chain uses TRBV7-9 and TRBJ2-3, with D tentatively TRBD1 (6 bases). This CDR3 has 14 amino acids. CDR1 and CDR2 (germline): SEHNR, FQNEAQ (reference sequence). Trimming took 8 bases from V and 0 from J, leaving 12 bases between them. CDR3 in amino acids: CASRRGGSTDTQYF. CDR3 sequence (DNA): TGTGCCAGCCGCAGGGGTGGGAGCACAGATACGCAGTATTTT.

The chain couples TRBV7-8 to TRBJ2-3; D is unresolved. V gave up 2 bases and J gave up 6 bases, with 15 bases separating them. Germline V gives CDR1 SGHVS, CDR2 FQNEAQ. This CDR3 is built from 15 residues. The CDR3 is CASSLTDRAIDTQYF. CDR3 DNA sequence: TGTGCCAGCAGCTTAACGGATAGGGCGATTGATACGCAGTATTTT.

The chain links TRBV19 to TRBJ2-7, with 8 bases lining up with TRBD2. CDR1 LNHDA and CDR2 SQIVND come from the germline V gene (reference sequence). This CDR3 comprises 13 residues. J lost 5 bases, V lost 5 bases, and 5 bases had no gene match. The DNA of the CDR3 is TGTGCCAGTAGTGCCACGACTAGCGACGAGCAGTACTTC. This sequence encodes CASSATTSDEQYF.

The gene calls are TRBV4-1 and TRBJ2-1; tentatively, D is TRBD2 (6 bases). Germline loops: CDR1 MGHRA, CDR2 YSYEKL. Trimming removed 2 bases from V and 9 bases from J, with 20 bases in between. The CDR3 contains 16 residues. The CDR3 sequence: CASSQTHRLASVEQFF. CDR3 bases: TGCGCCAGCAGCCAAACCCATAGGCTCGCTAGCGTTGAGCAGTTCTTC.

In its sample, this clone was seen once. V is TRBV19 and J is TRBJ1-6; D might be TRBD1 (6 bases). The V gene lost 7 bases and the J gene lost 9 bases, with 19 bases spanning the gap. CDR1 and CDR2 (germline): LNHDA, SQIVND (reference sequence). The CDR3 is 15 amino acids. CDR3 region: CASTLGQSPFSPLHF. For the CDR3, the DNA is TGTGCCAGTACCCTTGGACAGTCCCCATTTTCACCCCTCCACTTT.

The rearrangement joins TRBV7-9 to TRBJ2-1; tentative D call: TRBD1 (6 bases). This CDR3 has 16 residues. Trimming removed 2 bases at V and 4 bases at J, with 15 bases between. Germline assignment: CDR1 SEHNR and CDR2 FQNEAQ (reference sequence). CDR3 in DNA: TGTGCCAGCAGCTTACGGGACACAAGATTGTACAATGAGCAGTTCTTC. Its translation: CASSLRDTRLYNEQFF.